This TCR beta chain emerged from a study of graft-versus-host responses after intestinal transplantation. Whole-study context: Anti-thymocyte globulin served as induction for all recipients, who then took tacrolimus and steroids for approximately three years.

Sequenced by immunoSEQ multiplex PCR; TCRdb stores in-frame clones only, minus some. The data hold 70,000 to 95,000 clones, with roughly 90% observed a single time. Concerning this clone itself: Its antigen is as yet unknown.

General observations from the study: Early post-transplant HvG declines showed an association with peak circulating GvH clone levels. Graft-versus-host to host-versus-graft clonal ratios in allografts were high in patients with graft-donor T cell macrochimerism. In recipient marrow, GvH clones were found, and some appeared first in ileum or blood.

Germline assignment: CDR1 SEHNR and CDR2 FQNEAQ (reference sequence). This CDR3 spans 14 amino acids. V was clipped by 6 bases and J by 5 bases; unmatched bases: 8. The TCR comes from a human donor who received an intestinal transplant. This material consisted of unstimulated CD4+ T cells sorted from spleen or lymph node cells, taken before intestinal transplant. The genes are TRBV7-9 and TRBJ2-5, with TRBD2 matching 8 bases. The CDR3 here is CASRHGGAQETQYF. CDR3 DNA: TGTGCCAGCAGACACGGGGGGGCCCAGGAGACCCAGTACTTC.